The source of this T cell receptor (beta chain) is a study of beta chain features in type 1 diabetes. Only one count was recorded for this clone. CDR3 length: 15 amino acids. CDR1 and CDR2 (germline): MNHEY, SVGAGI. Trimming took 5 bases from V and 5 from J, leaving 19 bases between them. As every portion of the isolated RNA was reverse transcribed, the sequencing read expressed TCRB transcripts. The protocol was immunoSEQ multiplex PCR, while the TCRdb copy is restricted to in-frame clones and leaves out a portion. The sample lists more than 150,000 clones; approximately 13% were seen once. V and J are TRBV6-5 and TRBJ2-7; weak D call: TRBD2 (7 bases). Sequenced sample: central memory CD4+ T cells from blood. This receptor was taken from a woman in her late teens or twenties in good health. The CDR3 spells CASSRGGGYFDEQYF. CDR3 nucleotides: TGTGCCAGCAGTAGGGGGGGAGGATATTTTGACGAGCAGTACTTC.